This TCR beta chain was observed in a study of OX40 agonist ivuxolimab in advanced cancers. Study details: The dose of intravenous ivuxolimab that patients received every 2 weeks ranged from 0.01 to 10 mg/kg.

Regarding the study as a whole: Antigen specificity was not determined for the expanded peripheral T cells. Normalized T-cell clonal expansion was also low in some nonresponders.

With 0 bases clipped from V and 9 bases from J, the junction kept 14 bases outside the gene matches. CDR3 length: 16 residues. Germline loops: CDR1 LGHNA, CDR2 YSLEER. Profiling relied on immunoSEQ multiplex PCR, and the TCRdb table lists in-frame clones only, not all of them. The sample has tens of thousands of clones, 85% seen once. Samples of blood were obtained at baseline, on cycle 4 day 1, and on cycle 7 day 1. Concerning this clone itself: Its matching antigen is unknown.

This receptor was identified in an adult with an advanced solid tumor such as melanoma, head and neck, liver or kidney cancer. The chain recombines TRBV4-3 with TRBJ2-7, with 7 bases matching TRBD2. The sequencing used CD4+ or CD8+ T cells sorted from blood, collected in a trial of the OX40 agonist ivuxolimab. CDR3: CASSQDVPSGPSAQYF. CDR3 DNA sequence: TGCGCCAGCAGCCAAGATGTCCCTAGCGGCCCTTCGGCGCAGTACTTC.